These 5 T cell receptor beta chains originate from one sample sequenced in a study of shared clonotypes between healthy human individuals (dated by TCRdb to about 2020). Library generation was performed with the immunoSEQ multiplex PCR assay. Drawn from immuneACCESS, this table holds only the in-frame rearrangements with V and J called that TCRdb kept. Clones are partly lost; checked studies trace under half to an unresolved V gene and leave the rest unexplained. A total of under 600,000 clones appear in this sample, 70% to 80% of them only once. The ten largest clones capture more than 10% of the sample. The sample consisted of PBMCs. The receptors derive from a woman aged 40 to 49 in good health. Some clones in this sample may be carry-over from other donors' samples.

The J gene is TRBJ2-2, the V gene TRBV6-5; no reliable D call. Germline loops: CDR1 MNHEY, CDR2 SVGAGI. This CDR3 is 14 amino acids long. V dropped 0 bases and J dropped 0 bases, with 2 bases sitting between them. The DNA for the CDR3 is TGTGCCAGCAGTTACTCGACGAACACCGGGGAGCTGTTTTTT. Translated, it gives CASSYSTNTGELFF.

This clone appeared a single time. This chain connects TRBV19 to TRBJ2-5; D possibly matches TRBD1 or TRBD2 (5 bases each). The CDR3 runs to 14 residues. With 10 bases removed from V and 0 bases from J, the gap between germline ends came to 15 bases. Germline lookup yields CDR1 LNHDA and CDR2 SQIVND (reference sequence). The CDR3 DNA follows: TGTGCCACCAGGGAGCAGCCGTACCAAGAGACCCAGTACTTC. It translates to CATREQPYQETQYF.

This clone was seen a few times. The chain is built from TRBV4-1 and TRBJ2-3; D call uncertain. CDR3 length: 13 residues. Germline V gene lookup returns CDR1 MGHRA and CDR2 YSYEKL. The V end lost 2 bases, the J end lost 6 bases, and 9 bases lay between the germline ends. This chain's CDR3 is CASSQRLRDTQYF. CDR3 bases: TGCGCCAGCAGCCAACGGTTGAGGGATACGCAGTATTTT.

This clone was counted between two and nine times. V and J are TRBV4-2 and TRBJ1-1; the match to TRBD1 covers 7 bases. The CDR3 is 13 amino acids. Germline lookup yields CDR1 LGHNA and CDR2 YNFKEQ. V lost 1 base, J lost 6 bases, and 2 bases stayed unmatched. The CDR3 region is CASSQVGTAEAFF. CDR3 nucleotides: TGTGCCAGCAGCCAAGTGGGGACAGCTGAAGCTTTCTTT.

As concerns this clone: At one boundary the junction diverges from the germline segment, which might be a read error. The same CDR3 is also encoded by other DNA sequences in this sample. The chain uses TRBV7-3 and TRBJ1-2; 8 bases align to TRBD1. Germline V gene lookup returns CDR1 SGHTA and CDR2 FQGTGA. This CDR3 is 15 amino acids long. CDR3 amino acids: CASSPQGASEYGYTF. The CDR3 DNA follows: TGTGCTAGCAGCCCCCAGGGGGCCTCGGAGTATGGCTACACCTTC.